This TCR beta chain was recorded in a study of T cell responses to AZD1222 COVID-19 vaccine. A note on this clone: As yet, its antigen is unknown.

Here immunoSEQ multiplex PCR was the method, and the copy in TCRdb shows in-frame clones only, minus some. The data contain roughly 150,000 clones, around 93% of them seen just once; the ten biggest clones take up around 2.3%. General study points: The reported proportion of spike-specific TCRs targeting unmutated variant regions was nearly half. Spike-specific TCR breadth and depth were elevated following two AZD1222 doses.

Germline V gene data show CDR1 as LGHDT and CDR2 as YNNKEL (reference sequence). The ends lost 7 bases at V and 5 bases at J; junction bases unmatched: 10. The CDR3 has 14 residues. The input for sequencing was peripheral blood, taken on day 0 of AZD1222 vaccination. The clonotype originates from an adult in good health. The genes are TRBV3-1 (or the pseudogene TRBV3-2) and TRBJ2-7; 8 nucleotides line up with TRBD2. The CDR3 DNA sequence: TGTGCCAGCAACCGGATGAGCGGGAGCGACGAGCAGTACTTC. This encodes CASNRMSGSDEQYF.